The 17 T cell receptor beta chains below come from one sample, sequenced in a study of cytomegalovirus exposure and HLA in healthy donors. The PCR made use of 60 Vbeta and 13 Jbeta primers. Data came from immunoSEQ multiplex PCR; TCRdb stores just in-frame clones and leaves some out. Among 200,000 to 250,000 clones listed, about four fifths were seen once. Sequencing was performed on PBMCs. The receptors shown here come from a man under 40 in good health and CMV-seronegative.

The CDR3 bases are TGTGCCAGCAGCTTTAGCGGGGGGGAAGTAGATACGCAGTATTTT. Translating gives CASSFSGGEVDTQYF. The gene calls are TRBV11-2 and TRBJ2-3; 11 nucleotides line up with TRBD2. CDR3 size: 15 residues. Germline assignment: CDR1 SGHAT and CDR2 FQNNGV. With V trimmed by 3 bases and J by 5 bases, 4 bases remained unmatched.

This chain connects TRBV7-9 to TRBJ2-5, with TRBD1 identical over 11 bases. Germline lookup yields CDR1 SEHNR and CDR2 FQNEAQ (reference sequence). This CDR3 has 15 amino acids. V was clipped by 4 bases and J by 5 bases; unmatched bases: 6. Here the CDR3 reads CASSSGQGASETQYF. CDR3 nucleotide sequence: TGTGCCAGCAGCTCAGGACAGGGGGCATCCGAGACCCAGTACTTC.

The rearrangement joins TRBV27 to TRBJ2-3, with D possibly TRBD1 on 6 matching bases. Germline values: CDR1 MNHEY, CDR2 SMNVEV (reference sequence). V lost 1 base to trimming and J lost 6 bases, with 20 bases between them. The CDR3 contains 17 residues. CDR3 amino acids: CASSLLGGPLEEDTQYF. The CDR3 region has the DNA TGTGCCAGCAGTTTATTAGGGGGTCCCCTAGAAGAGGATACGCAGTATTTT.

CDR3 in amino acids: CASSEMGRGQPQHF. The CDR3 DNA is TGTGCCAGCAGTGAAATGGGGAGAGGCCAGCCCCAGCATTTT. This chain joins TRBV6-1 and TRBJ1-5, with D unresolved. Germline CDR1 reads MNHNS; CDR2 reads SASEGT. This CDR3 region has 14 residues. V was shortened by 2 bases and J by 7 bases, with 12 bases between the two germline ends.

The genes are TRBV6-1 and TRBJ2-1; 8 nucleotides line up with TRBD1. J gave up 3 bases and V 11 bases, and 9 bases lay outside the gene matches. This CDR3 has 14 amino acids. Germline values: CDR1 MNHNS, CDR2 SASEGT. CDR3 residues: CAARGTGNYNEQFF. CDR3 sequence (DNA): TGTGCCGCCCGAGGGACAGGCAACTACAATGAGCAGTTCTTC.

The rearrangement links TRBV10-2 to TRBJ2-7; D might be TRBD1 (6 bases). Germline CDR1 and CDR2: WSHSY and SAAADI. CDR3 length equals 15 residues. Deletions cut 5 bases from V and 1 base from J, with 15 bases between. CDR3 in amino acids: CASSLRGVGSYEQYF. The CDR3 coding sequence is TGCGCCAGCAGTCTCAGGGGAGTCGGATCCTACGAGCAGTACTTC.

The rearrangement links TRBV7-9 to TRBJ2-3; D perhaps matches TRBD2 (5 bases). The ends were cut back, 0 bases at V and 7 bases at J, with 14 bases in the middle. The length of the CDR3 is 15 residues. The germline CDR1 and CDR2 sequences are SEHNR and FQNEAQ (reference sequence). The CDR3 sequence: CASSLAVKEANTQYF. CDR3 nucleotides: TGTGCCAGCAGCTTAGCGGTGAAGGAGGCAAATACGCAGTATTTT. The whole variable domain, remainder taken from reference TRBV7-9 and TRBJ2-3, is DTGVSQNPRHKITKRGQNVTFRCDPISEHNRLYWYRQTLGQGPEFLTYFQNEAQLEKSRLLSDRFSAERPKGSFSTLEIQRTEQGDSAMYLCASSLAVKEANTQYFGPGTRLTVL.

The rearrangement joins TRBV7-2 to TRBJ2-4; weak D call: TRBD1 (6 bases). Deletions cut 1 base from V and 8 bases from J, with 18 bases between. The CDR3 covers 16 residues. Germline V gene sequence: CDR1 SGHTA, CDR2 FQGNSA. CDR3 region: CASSLVISGGRDIQYF. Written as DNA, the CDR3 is TGTGCCAGCAGCTTAGTTATTAGTGGGGGCAGGGACATTCAGTACTTC.

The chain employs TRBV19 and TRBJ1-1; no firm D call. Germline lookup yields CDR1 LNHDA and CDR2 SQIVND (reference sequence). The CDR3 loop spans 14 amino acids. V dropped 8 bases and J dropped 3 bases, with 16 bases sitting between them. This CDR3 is CASSFVGSYTEAFF. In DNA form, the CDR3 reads TGTGCCAGTTCTTTTGTAGGGAGTTACACTGAAGCTTTCTTT.

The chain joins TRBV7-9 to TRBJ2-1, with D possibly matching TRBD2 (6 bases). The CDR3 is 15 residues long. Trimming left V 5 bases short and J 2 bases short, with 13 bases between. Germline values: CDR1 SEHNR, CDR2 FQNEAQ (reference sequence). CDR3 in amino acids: CASSPGRQAYNEQFF. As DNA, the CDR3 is TGTGCCAGCAGCCCAGGGAGGCAGGCCTACAATGAGCAGTTCTTC.

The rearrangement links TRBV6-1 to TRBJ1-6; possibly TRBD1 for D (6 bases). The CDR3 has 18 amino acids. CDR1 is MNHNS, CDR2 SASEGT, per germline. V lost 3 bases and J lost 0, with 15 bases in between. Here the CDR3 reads CASSETGLLSSYNSPLHF. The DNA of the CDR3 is TGTGCCAGCAGTGAGACAGGCTTACTGAGCTCCTATAATTCACCCCTCCACTTT.

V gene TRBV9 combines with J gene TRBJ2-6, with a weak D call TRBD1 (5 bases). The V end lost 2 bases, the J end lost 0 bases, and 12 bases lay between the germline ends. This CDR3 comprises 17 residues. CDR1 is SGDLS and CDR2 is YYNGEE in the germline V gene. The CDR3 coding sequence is TGTGCCAGCAGCGTCCTGCAGGGCGTCTCTGGGGCCAACGTCCTGACTTTC. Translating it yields CASSVLQGVSGANVLTF.

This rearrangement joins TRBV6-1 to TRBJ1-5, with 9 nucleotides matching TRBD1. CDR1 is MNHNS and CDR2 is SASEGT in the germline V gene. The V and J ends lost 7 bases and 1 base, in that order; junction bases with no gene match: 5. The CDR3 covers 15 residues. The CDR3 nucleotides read TGTGCCAGCAATCAACAGGGGGCGAGCAATCAGCCCCAGCATTTT. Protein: CASNQQGASNQPQHF.

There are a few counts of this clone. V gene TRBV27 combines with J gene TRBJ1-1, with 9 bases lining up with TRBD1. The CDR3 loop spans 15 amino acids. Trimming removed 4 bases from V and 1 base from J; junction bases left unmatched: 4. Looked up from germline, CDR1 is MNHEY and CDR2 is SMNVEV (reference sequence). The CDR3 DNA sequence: TGTGCCAGCAGTTCCCTGACAGGGGGGAACACTGAAGCTTTCTTT. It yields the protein CASSSLTGGNTEAFF.

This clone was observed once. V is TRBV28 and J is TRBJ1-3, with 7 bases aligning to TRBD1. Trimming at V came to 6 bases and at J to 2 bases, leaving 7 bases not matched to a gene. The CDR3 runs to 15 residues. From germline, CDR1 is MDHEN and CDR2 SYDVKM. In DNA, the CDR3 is TGTGCCAGCAGGGAAACAGGGGCTGCTGGAAACACCATATATTTT. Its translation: CASRETGAAGNTIYF.

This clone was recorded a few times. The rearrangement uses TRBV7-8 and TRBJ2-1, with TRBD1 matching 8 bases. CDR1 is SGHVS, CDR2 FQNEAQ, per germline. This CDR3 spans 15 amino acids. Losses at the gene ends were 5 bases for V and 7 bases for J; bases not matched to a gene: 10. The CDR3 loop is CASSQRETGDNEQFF. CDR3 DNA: TGTGCCAGCAGCCAACGGGAGACAGGGGATAATGAGCAGTTCTTC.

In nucleotides, the CDR3 is TGTGCCAGTAGTATAACGGGGATTGTGAACACTGAAGCTTTCTTT. It codes for CASSITGIVNTEAFF. The chain joins TRBV19 to TRBJ1-1; D is unclear. Germline-derived CDR1 and CDR2 are LNHDA and SQIVND (reference sequence). CDR3 length equals 15 residues. The V end was cut by 2 bases, the J end by 0 bases, with 10 bases between.